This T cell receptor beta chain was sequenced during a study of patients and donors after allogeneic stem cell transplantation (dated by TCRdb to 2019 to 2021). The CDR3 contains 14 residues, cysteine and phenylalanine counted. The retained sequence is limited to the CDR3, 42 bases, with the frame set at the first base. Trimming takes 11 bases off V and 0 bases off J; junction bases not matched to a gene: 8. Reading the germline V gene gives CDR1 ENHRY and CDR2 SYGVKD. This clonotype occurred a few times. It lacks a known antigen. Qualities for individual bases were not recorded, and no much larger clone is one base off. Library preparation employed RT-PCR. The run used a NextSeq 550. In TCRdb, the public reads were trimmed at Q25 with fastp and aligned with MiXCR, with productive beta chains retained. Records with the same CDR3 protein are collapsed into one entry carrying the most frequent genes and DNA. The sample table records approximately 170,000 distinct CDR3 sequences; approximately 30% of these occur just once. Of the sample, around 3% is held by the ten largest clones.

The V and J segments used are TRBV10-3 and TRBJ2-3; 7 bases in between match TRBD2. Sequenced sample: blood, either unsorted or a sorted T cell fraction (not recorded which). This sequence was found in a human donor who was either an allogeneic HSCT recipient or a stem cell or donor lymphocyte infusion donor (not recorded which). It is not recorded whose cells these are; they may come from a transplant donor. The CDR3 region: CASPGGGSTDTQYF. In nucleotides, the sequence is TGTGCCTCCCCGGGGGGAGGCAGCACAGATACGCAGTATTTT.